This TCR beta chain is drawn from a study of T cell repertoires in cytomegalovirus infection. Study outcomes and limitations: HLA-C-restricted CMV-specific TCR beta clonotypes prevailed in the ex vivo response.

There are 13 residues in the CDR3. Germline CDR1 is DFQATT and CDR2 is SNEGSKA (reference sequence). A word on this clonotype: Its antigen is not identified.

TCRdb re-called the reads through MiXCR, storing one row per CDR3 protein. The sample has about 890,000 distinct CDR3 sequences; roughly 30% are singletons. The sample here was cultured CD8+ T cells from PBMCs, taken from culture after CMV antigen stimulation. The sequence came from a human donor in good health (CMV status not recorded). Some clones in this sample may be carry-over from other donors' samples. This chain uses TRBV20-1 with TRBJ1-6; D unresolved. Here the CDR3 DNA reads TGCGCGATCCGGTACTCCTATAATTCACCCCTCCACTTT. Translating it yields CAIRYSYNSPLHF.